This T cell receptor beta chain was recovered during a study of early T cells in non-severe SARS-CoV-2 infection. About the study: Sequenced material consisted of bulk RNA (from unsorted whole blood), and chains were unpaired.

CDR1 is SGHRS and CDR2 is YFSETQ in the germline V gene. This CDR3 has 14 residues. V lost 0 bases, J lost 2 bases, and 6 bases lay in between. Comment on this clonotype: Antigen unknown.

Molecules of cDNA were individually given unique molecular identifiers that were attached to them. MiXCR, applied by TCRdb to the 5' RACE reads, yields one record per CDR3 protein. The sample has about 35,000 distinct CDR3 sequences; 6% to 7% are singletons. Overall study findings and caveats: Private and CD4 specificities were missed by VDJdb matching, which favored anti-spike CD8 responses.

Sequenced material: whole blood. The TCR comes from an adult who was a healthcare worker with PCR-confirmed SARS-CoV-2 infection or an uninfected control (not recorded which). V and J are TRBV5-1 and TRBJ2-1; D is unresolved. CDR3 nucleotides: TGCGCCAGCAGCTTGGAGCAGGCCTACAATGAGCAGTTCTTC. It encodes CASSLEQAYNEQFF.